This TCR beta chain was identified in a study of regulatory T cells in long-lasting Graves disease. Looking at the study overall: Newly diagnosed Graves' patients took antithyroid drugs under 3 months.

Study-wide points: Only peripheral blood was studied, not thyroid tissue. A limited number of samples was an acknowledged limitation.

This clonotype showed up just a few times. Its target is not known. A much larger clone is a single base away; this may be a read error. This likely comes from a read error, as the CDR3 has no conserved phenylalanine or tryptophan at its end. Time point of the sample: newly diagnosed GD, antithyroid drugs for less than 3 months. The authors made the TCR library using RNA they extracted from PBMCs. Construction of the TCR beta libraries employed iRepertoire HTBI primers in conjunction with Arm-PCR of CDR3 regions. MiXCR, run by TCRdb on the multiplex PCR reads, gives a single entry per CDR3 protein. The sample holds about 330,000 distinct CDR3 sequences, 16% seen once. This sample was shared with a second study, whose subject was T cells in Graves' hyperthyroidism and ophthalmopathy. According to that study: The model anticipated ophthalmopathy a median approximately six months pre-onset.

Sequencing was performed on peripheral blood mononuclear cells (PBMCs), taken at new diagnosis, from a patient treated with antithyroid drugs. The source is a young woman with Graves disease.

This CDR3 is CASSLQGEQFL. The CDR3 DNA reads as TGTGCCAGCAGTCTTCAGGGGGAGCAGTTCCTC. This chain connects TRBV6-1 to TRBJ2-1; D possibly corresponds to TRBD1 (6 bases). The CDR3 has 11 residues. The V and J ends lost 5 bases and 10 bases respectively, with 9 bases between them. CDR1 and CDR2 from the germline V gene are MNHNS and SASEGT.